This TCR beta chain originates from a study of blood T cell repertoires in COVID-19. TCRdb's copy holds only in-frame clones and misses some; the assay was immunoSEQ multiplex PCR. The sample lists around 190,000 clones; 88% were seen once. The CDR3 is made up of 14 amino acids. V dropped 5 bases and J dropped 4; count of bases not matched to a gene: 5. The germline CDR1 and CDR2 sequences are SGHTA and FQGNSA. The specimen was peripheral blood. The chain couples TRBV7-2 to TRBJ2-7; the match to TRBD1 covers 10 bases. The sequence derives from a man in his fifties with COVID-19, enrolled during active disease. CDR3 amino acids: CASSRTGGLYEQYF. The CDR3 DNA follows: TGTGCCAGCAGCCGGACAGGGGGTCTGTACGAGCAGTACTTC.